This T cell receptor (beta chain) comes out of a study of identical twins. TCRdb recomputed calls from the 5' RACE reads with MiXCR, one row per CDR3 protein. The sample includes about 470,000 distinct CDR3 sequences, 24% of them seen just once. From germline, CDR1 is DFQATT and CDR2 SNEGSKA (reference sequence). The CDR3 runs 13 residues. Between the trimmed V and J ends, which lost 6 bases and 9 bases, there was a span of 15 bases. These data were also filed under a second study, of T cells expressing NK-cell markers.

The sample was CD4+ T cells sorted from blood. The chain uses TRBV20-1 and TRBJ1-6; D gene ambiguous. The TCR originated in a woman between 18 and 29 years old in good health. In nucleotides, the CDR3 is TGCAGTGCCATCCCCATAACTGGTTCACCCCTCCACTTT. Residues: CSAIPITGSPLHF.